Each of the 26 T cell receptor beta chains below was sequenced from the same sample in a study of shared clonotypes between healthy human individuals. Sequenced by immunoSEQ multiplex PCR; TCRdb stores in-frame clones only, minus some. The table has under 600,000 clones, 95% to 97% seen once. What was sequenced was naive CD4+ T cells sorted from blood. Specified subset: CD45RA+ positively selected. The receptors were gathered from a woman in her 30s in good health.

This rearrangement joins TRBV6-6 to TRBJ2-1, with TRBD2 matching over 7 bases. The germline V gene has CDR1 MNHNY and CDR2 SVGAGI (reference sequence). CDR3 length: 16 amino acids. Trimming took 0 bases from V and 2 from J; bases not matched to a gene: 4. CDR3 residues: CASSYSPGGTYNEQFF. CDR3 DNA sequence: TGTGCCAGCAGTTACTCACCGGGAGGTACCTACAATGAGCAGTTCTTC.

The chain joins TRBV18 to TRBJ1-3, with 9 bases lining up with TRBD1. In germline, CDR1 is KGHSH, CDR2 LQKENI. The CDR3 covers 13 residues. The junction had 3 bases not matched to a gene; V was cut back by 6 bases and J by 6 bases. Written as DNA, the CDR3 is TGTGCCAGCTCCCTACAGGGGGCAAACACCATATATTTT. This encodes CASSLQGANTIYF.

The chain couples TRBV28 to TRBJ2-7, with D tentatively TRBD2 (6 bases). This CDR3 has 14 residues. Looked up from germline, CDR1 is MDHEN and CDR2 is SYDVKM. V was shortened by 7 bases and J by 3 bases, with 16 bases between the two germline ends. The CDR3 protein is CASNPRRGIYEQYF. As DNA, the CDR3 is TGTGCCAGCAACCCCAGGAGGGGAATCTACGAGCAGTACTTC.

V is TRBV15 and J is TRBJ1-5; D is ambiguous. V was cut by 5 bases and J by 6 bases, with 23 bases left in between. This CDR3 region has 17 residues. Per the germline V gene, CDR1 is LNHNV and CDR2 is YYDKDF (reference sequence). In DNA form, the CDR3 reads TGTGCCACCAGCCCAAGGGCGGTTCGCGGCCGGGGTCAGCCCCAGCATTTT. The encoded protein is CATSPRAVRGRGQPQHF.

The chain links TRBV7-8 to TRBJ2-3; the D gene is possibly TRBD1 (6 bases). There are 16 residues in the CDR3. Germline V gene lookup returns CDR1 SGHVS and CDR2 FQNEAQ. V was clipped by 1 base and J by 2 bases, with 13 bases between them. Written as DNA, the CDR3 is TGTGCCAGCAGCTTAGGACCTAGGGGGACCACAGATACGCAGTATTTT. Its protein is CASSLGPRGTTDTQYF.

The chain links TRBV6-5 to TRBJ1-2; D ambiguous. The CDR3 is made up of 14 amino acids. CDR1 is MNHEY, CDR2 SVGAGI, per germline. V was pared by 6 bases and J by 1 base, with 12 bases between. The chain's CDR3 is CASRPDAVNYGYTF. The CDR3 nucleotides are TGTGCCAGCAGACCCGACGCGGTTAACTATGGCTACACCTTC.

The rearrangement joins TRBV9 to TRBJ2-7; D possibly corresponds to TRBD1 (6 bases). Trimming took 3 bases from V and 4 from J, leaving 11 bases between them. This CDR3 is built from 13 residues. CDR1 and CDR2 (germline): SGDLS, YYNGEE. CDR3 nucleotide sequence: TGTGCCAGCAGCGACTTACAGGGTTACGAGCAGTACTTC. Its protein is CASSDLQGYEQYF.

J is TRBJ1-4 and V is TRBV9; unclear D gene. The ends were cut back, 0 bases at V and 2 bases at J, with 17 bases in the middle. CDR1 is SGDLS, CDR2 YYNGEE, per germline. This CDR3 spans 18 amino acids. CDR3 sequence: CASSVAGYHLGTNEKLFF. CDR3 sequence (DNA): TGTGCCAGCAGCGTAGCGGGCTACCACCTCGGCACTAATGAAAAACTGTTTTTT.

V and J are TRBV5-8 and TRBJ2-2; D gene unclear. This CDR3 has 15 amino acids. Trimming took 0 bases from V and 2 from J, leaving 8 bases between them. Germline V gene sequence: CDR1 SGHTS, CDR2 YDEGEE. The CDR3 reads CASSLARINTGELFF. The CDR3 DNA follows: TGTGCCAGCAGCTTGGCCCGGATCAACACCGGGGAGCTGTTTTTT.

CDR3 in amino acids: CASSLQGGEQYF. The CDR3 DNA is TGTGCCAGCAGCTTACAGGGCGGCGAGCAGTACTTC. This chain joins TRBV7-7 and TRBJ2-7, with D possibly TRBD1 on 5 matching bases. Deletions cut 2 bases from V and 6 bases from J, with 8 bases between. The CDR3 has 12 residues. Germline lookup yields CDR1 SSHAT and CDR2 FNYEAQ (reference sequence).

This clone was recorded a few times. Additional DNA sequences in this sample encode the identical CDR3. V is TRBV5-1 and J is TRBJ1-5; D remains ambiguous. The CDR3 has 14 amino acids. Trimming took 0 bases from V and 2 from J, leaving 6 bases between them. Germline CDR1 and CDR2: SGHRS and YFSETQ. The DNA of the CDR3 is TGCGCCAGCAGCTTGGGCGGAGGCAATCAGCCCCAGCATTTT. This codes for CASSLGGGNQPQHF.

This clone was counted a single time. This chain connects TRBV19 to TRBJ2-7; perhaps TRBD1 as D (5 bases). Germline-derived CDR1 and CDR2 are LNHDA and SQIVND (reference sequence). Trimming cost V 3 bases and J 5 bases, with 14 bases left between them. The CDR3 spans 14 residues. CDR3 DNA sequence: TGTGCCAGTAGTATTACAGGCTTAAACAACGAGCAGTACTTC. Translating gives CASSITGLNNEQYF.

This clone was observed once. The CDR3 sequence is CASSPQRAPGELFF. The CDR3 DNA follows: TGTGCCAGCAGCCCGCAGAGGGCCCCCGGGGAGCTGTTTTTT. V gene TRBV5-4 combines with J gene TRBJ2-2; perhaps TRBD2 as D (5 bases). The length of the CDR3 is 14 residues. V dropped 4 bases and J dropped 6 bases, with 13 bases sitting between them. The germline V gene encodes CDR1 SGHNT and CDR2 YYREEE (reference sequence).

This rearrangement joins TRBV5-1 to TRBJ2-7; 7 bases map to TRBD2. V trimming: 0 bases; J trimming: 5 bases; junction bases outside the gene matches: 5. CDR3 length: 14 residues. The germline V gene has CDR1 SGHRS and CDR2 YFSETQ. The CDR3, as DNA: TGCGCCAGCAGCTTGGCCAGGGAGGGAGACGAGCAGTACTTC. As protein: CASSLAREGDEQYF.

V gene TRBV29-1 combines with J gene TRBJ2-1; 9 bases are a match to TRBD2. CDR1 is SQVTM, CDR2 ANQGSEA, per germline. This CDR3 has 10 amino acids. V was pared by 8 bases and J by 10 bases, with 3 bases of the junction left unmatched. The CDR3 sequence is CSIGLAEQFF. The CDR3 DNA sequence: TGCAGCATCGGACTAGCGGAGCAGTTCTTC.

V and J are TRBV9 and TRBJ2-2, with a weak D call TRBD2 (6 bases). The CDR3 is 17 amino acids. Germline values: CDR1 SGDLS, CDR2 YYNGEE. Trimming cost V 0 bases and J 4 bases, with 16 bases left between them. In DNA, the CDR3 is TGTGCCAGCAGCGTAGCCCCGACTAGGTCGCGCACCGGGGAGCTGTTTTTT. Its protein product is CASSVAPTRSRTGELFF.

This chain joins TRBV28 and TRBJ2-1, with TRBD1 identical over 8 bases. The length of the CDR3 is 15 residues. Unmatched junction bases numbered 10, after V lost 5 bases and J lost 7 bases. The germline CDR1 and CDR2 sequences are MDHEN and SYDVKM. CDR3 DNA sequence: TGTGCCAGCAGTCCCCATCGGACAGGGAGGAATGAGCAGTTCTTC. It translates to CASSPHRTGRNEQFF. The entire variable domain, with the rest obtained from reference TRBV28 and TRBJ2-1, is as follows: DVKVTQSSRYLVKRTGEKVFLECVQDMDHENMFWYRQDPGLGLRLIYFSYDVKMKEKGDIPEGYSVSREKKERFSLILESASTNQTSMYLCASSPHRTGRNEQFFGPGTRLTVL.

This sequence joins TRBV19 and TRBJ2-7; no definite D call. The CDR3 totals 15 residues. With 4 bases removed from V and 0 bases from J, the gap between germline ends came to 13 bases. Germline CDR1 LNHDA, CDR2 SQIVND (reference sequence). CDR3 sequence: CASSTPGRDSYEQYF. DNA for the CDR3: TGTGCCAGTAGTACCCCGGGCAGAGACTCCTACGAGCAGTACTTC.

J is TRBJ2-7 and V is TRBV11-2, with D maybe TRBD2 (6 bases). The length of the CDR3 is 14 residues. Germline V CDR1 and CDR2: SGHAT, FQNNGV. Trimming stripped 2 bases from V and 3 bases from J, with 11 bases between. The CDR3 spells CASSLTRGNYEQYF. The CDR3 DNA reads as TGTGCCAGCAGCTTAACACGGGGGAACTACGAGCAGTACTTC.

This chain connects TRBV28 to TRBJ2-2; D ambiguous. The CDR3 is 12 amino acids. V lost 3 bases to trimming and J lost 9 bases, with 8 bases between them. Germline V gene sequence: CDR1 MDHEN, CDR2 SYDVKM. The CDR3 region is CASSFVDWELFF. The CDR3, as DNA: TGTGCCAGCAGTTTTGTAGACTGGGAGCTGTTTTTT.

This chain connects TRBV11-3 to TRBJ1-5, with unresolved D. V dropped 2 bases and J dropped 0 bases, with 2 bases sitting between them. The germline gives CDR1 SGHNT, CDR2 YENEEA. This CDR3 is 13 amino acids long. CDR3 region: CASSLFSNQPQHF. Here the CDR3 DNA reads TGTGCCAGCAGCTTATTTAGCAATCAGCCCCAGCATTTT.

The chain uses TRBV11-2 and TRBJ1-3; unclear D gene. This CDR3 has 17 residues. CDR1 is SGHAT, CDR2 FQNNGV, per germline. Deletions cut 1 base from V and 2 bases from J, with 15 bases between. CDR3 region: CASSLVTDGRAGNTIYF. As DNA, the CDR3 is TGTGCCAGCAGCTTAGTAACCGACGGTAGGGCTGGAAACACCATATATTTT.

The J gene is TRBJ2-7, the V gene TRBV19; 7 bases map to TRBD1. V shed 5 bases, J shed 4 bases, and the junction held 5 bases outside the gene matches. CDR1 LNHDA and CDR2 SQIVND come from the germline V gene (reference sequence). The CDR3 totals 13 residues. The CDR3 region has the DNA TGTGCCAGTAGTCGGGACAGACTATACGAGCAGTACTTC. Amino acid sequence: CASSRDRLYEQYF.

The J gene is TRBJ2-7, the V gene TRBV30; D remains ambiguous. The length of the CDR3 is 13 residues. CDR1 is GTSNPN, CDR2 SVGIG, per germline (reference sequence). The V and J ends lost 1 base and 5 bases respectively, with 12 bases between them. The CDR3 DNA sequence: TGTGCCTGGAGTGCAGGACCTCCCCACGAGCAGTACTTC. Translating it yields CAWSAGPPHEQYF.

The V and J genes are TRBV5-1 and TRBJ2-2; 12 bases are a match to TRBD2. The germline CDR1 and CDR2 sequences are SGHRS and YFSETQ. The CDR3 length is 16 residues. The V segment lost 2 bases and the J segment 4 bases; nucleotides outside the gene matches: 3. The CDR3 spells CASSLGTSGLTGELFF. CDR3 DNA sequence: TGCGCCAGCAGCTTAGGGACTAGCGGGCTCACCGGGGAGCTGTTTTTT.

The chain joins TRBV28 to TRBJ2-7; the match to TRBD2 covers 11 bases. This CDR3 region has 16 residues. Germline CDR1 is MDHEN and CDR2 is SYDVKM. V lost 6 bases to trimming and J lost 3 bases; unmatched junction nucleotides: 10. CDR3 amino acids: CASRMSTSGSNYEQYF. The CDR3 DNA sequence: TGTGCCAGCAGGATGAGCACTAGCGGGAGTAACTACGAGCAGTACTTC.